Reported below is one T cell receptor (beta chain). The data stem from a study of shared clonotypes between healthy human individuals. For each subset, genomic DNA was distributed in equal portions over several immunoSEQ plates. TCRdb's copy holds only in-frame clones and misses some; the assay was immunoSEQ multiplex PCR. This table holds about 2.1 million clones, roughly 95% found once. CD45RO-negative CD8 cells positively selected for CCR7 made up the naive population, which excluded terminally differentiated effector memory CD45RA+ cells. Recent vaccinations or acute infections were absent in the healthy HIV-negative adult donors. Per germline, CDR1 MNHNS and CDR2 SASEGT. The CDR3 is made up of 17 amino acids. V lost 4 bases to trimming and J lost 1 base; unmatched junction nucleotides: 9.

The sequence came from a man between 18 and 29 years old in good health. Some clones in this sample may be carry-over from other donors' samples. This sequence joins TRBV6-1 and TRBJ2-3; 9 bases map to TRBD1. The sample consisted of naive CD8+ T cells from PBMCs. CDR3 protein: CASSVLVGDRGTDTQYF. The CDR3 bases are TGTGCCAGCAGTGTCCTGGTCGGGGACAGGGGCACAGATACGCAGTATTTT.